Reported below is one TCR beta chain. Original methodology: Cell counts per sample came from amplifying reference gene primers. This table comes from immunoSEQ multiplex PCR, and its TCRdb copy is limited to in-frame clones, with some not included. The V and J calls and clone size come from that table; D and trimming were worked out from the DNA. This table has about 100,000 clones, 80% to 90% appearing once. This sample was included in a study of blood T cell repertoires in COVID-19. For the study at large: Samples taken during acute and convalescent COVID-19 were collected in the United States, Italy and Spain. PBMCs, B-cell-depleted T cells, or T cells provided the cDNA or gDNA that made up the material.

The CDR3 covers 16 residues. Germline CDR1 and CDR2: SGHRS and YFSETQ. V was clipped by 0 bases and J by 12 bases; unmatched bases: 16. The sample consisted of peripheral blood. The clonotype comes from a human donor in a cohort sampled during active COVID-19. The chain links TRBV5-1 to TRBJ2-7; the match to TRBD2 covers 9 bases. The CDR3 DNA sequence: TGCGCCAGCAGCTTGGCGATCTCTACCGGGACTAGCAATCGGTACTTC. Translation: CASSLAISTGTSNRYF.